The clone carrying this T cell receptor beta chain was found once. These data come from a study of blood T cell repertoires in COVID-19. Study summary: PBMCs, B-cell-depleted T cells, or T cells provided the cDNA or gDNA that made up the material.

Grouping used clinical history reported by participants in a survey and questionnaire. Symptom resolution, clearance, or two negative PCRs marked donors in Cohort 3 as recovered. CDR1 is LNHNV, CDR2 YYDKDF, per germline (reference sequence). The V gene lost 0 bases and the J gene lost 1 base, with 11 bases spanning the gap. This CDR3 is built from 16 residues. Per the study methods: Counts of nucleated cells, estimated from reference gene primer amplification, were obtained. Using immunoSEQ multiplex PCR, the repertoire was profiled, and TCRdb retains in-frame clones only, with some absent. That table supplies the V and J calls and clone size; D and trimming were determined from the DNA. This table holds hundreds of thousands of clones, over 75% found once.

Material for sequencing was PBMCs or T cells enriched from blood (not recorded which). The chain carries TRBV15 and TRBJ2-3, with TRBD2 as a possible D gene (6 bases). The TCR originated in a man aged 18 to 29 who had recovered from COVID-19. The CDR3 spells CATSRDPREGTDTQYF. The CDR3 DNA reads as TGTGCCACCAGCAGAGATCCGAGGGAGGGCACAGATACGCAGTATTTT.